A selection of T cell receptor beta chains follows, all from one sample in a study of blood T cell repertoires in COVID-19. Clones were read by immunoSEQ multiplex PCR, and TCRdb kept only the in-frame ones, dropping some. The top ten clones hold roughly 3.6% of a sample with some 300,000 clones, approximately 90% of them seen once. The sequencing input was PBMCs or T cells enriched from blood (not recorded which). These receptors came from a woman between 25 and 40 years old who had been exposed to COVID-19. Both conserved end residues are part of each CDR3. D genes are given only for firm matches. Clone size is not always given. Where it is, it says once, few, many or a class for expanded clones.

d_call	clone_size	v_call	j_call	cdr3_aa	cdr3_nt
NA	NA	TRBV2	TRBJ1-2	CASSEALRLGQTKYYGYTF	TGTGCCAGCAGTGAAGCGCTAAGGCTCGGACAGACAAAGTACTATGGCTACACCTTC
NA	NA	TRBV4-1	TRBJ2-3	CASSRNQQADTQYF	TGCGCCAGCAGCCGGAATCAACAGGCAGATACGCAGTATTTT
TRBD2	once	TRBV10-3	TRBJ2-1	CAISDGSGVLNEQFF	TGTGCCATCAGTGACGGTAGCGGGGTTCTCAATGAGCAGTTCTTC
TRBD1	NA	TRBV3-1/TRBV3-2	TRBJ1-6	CASSHTGDSPLHF	TGTGCCAGCAGCCATACAGGGGACTCCCCCCTCCACTTT
NA	NA	TRBV4-2	TRBJ1-1	CASSQGGGFDTEAFF	TGTGCCAGCAGCCAAGGGGGGGGGTTCGACACTGAAGCTTTCTTT
TRBD1	NA	TRBV29-1	TRBJ1-1	CSAGQVDTEAFF	TGCAGCGCAGGACAGGTCGACACTGAAGCTTTCTTT
NA	NA	TRBV5-8	TRBJ2-5	CASSLRFFQETQYF	TGTGCCAGCAGTCTCCGGTTTTTCCAAGAGACCCAGTACTTC
NA	few	TRBV7-8	TRBJ2-1	CASSLVQGLYNEQFF	TGTGCCAGCAGCTTAGTACAGGGACTATACAATGAGCAGTTCTTC
TRBD1	few	TRBV29-1	TRBJ1-2	CSALKEGASGYGYTF	TGCAGCGCCCTCAAGGAGGGGGCGTCTGGCTATGGCTACACCTTC
TRBD1	NA	TRBV4-3	TRBJ2-2	CASSQVQGADGELFF	TGCGCCAGCAGCCAAGTTCAGGGGGCGGACGGGGAGCTGTTTTTT
NA	NA	TRBV4-2	TRBJ2-5	CASSQERGFQETQYF	TGTGCCAGCAGCCAAGAAAGGGGCTTCCAAGAGACCCAGTACTTC
NA	NA	TRBV7-6	TRBJ1-2	CASSLELGGGNGYTF	TGTGCCAGCAGCTTAGAGTTGGGGGGAGGTAATGGCTACACCTTC
NA	NA	TRBV5-1	TRBJ1-4	CASSPRGRPEKLFF	TGCGCCAGCAGCCCCCGGGGAAGGCCCGAAAAACTGTTTTTT
TRBD1	once	TRBV4-1	TRBJ2-1	CASSPNPTGGIYNEQFF	TGCGCCAGCAGCCCAAACCCGACAGGGGGAATTTACAATGAGCAGTTCTTC
TRBD1	NA	TRBV9	TRBJ1-2	CASSVHQGAQNYGYTF	TGTGCCAGCAGCGTACACCAGGGGGCGCAGAACTATGGCTACACCTTC
TRBD1	NA	TRBV5-1	TRBJ1-2	CASSLRQGDWTSFGYTF	TGCGCCAGCAGCTTGCGACAGGGTGACTGGACAAGTTTCGGCTACACCTTC
NA	NA	TRBV9	TRBJ1-4	CASSRETTNEKLFF	TGTGCCAGCAGCCGTGAGACAACTAATGAAAAACTGTTTTTT
NA	NA	TRBV9	TRBJ1-3	CASSPGRQSSGNTIYF	TGTGCCAGCAGCCCCGGGCGACAGAGCTCTGGAAACACCATATATTTT
TRBD1	NA	TRBV5-1	TRBJ2-2	CASRRGQGDGELFF	TGCGCCAGCAGGCGGGGACAGGGAGACGGGGAGCTGTTTTTT
NA	NA	TRBV7-2	TRBJ1-2	CASSLDRVKGYTF	TGTGCCAGCAGCTTAGACAGGGTAAAAGGCTACACCTTC
NA	NA	TRBV7-9	TRBJ2-7	CASSLAGAREQYF	TGTGCCAGCAGCTTAGCAGGCGCGAGGGAGCAGTACTTC
NA	NA	TRBV28	TRBJ1-5	CASRGGTTPQHF	TGTGCCAGCAGGGGAGGTACCACTCCCCAGCATTTT